This TCR beta chain comes out of a study of blood T cell repertoires in COVID-19. On the study more broadly: The origin of the acute and convalescent COVID-19 samples was the United States, Italy and Spain. Sources were T cells, B-cell-depleted T cells, or PBMCs; the material itself was cDNA or gDNA.

Authors' methods: Cell counts per sample came from amplifying reference gene primers. TCRdb's table, derived via immunoSEQ multiplex PCR, lists solely in-frame clones and lacks some. V, J and clone size were drawn from that table, and D and trimming were deduced from the DNA. The profile shows about half a million clones, approximately 85% of them singletons. V gave up 6 bases and J gave up 1 base; unmatched junction bases: 3. Germline loops: CDR1 MNHEY, CDR2 SMNVEV (reference sequence). The CDR3 has 14 residues. Sequencing was performed on peripheral blood. This TCR was sampled from a human donor in a cohort sampled during active COVID-19. The rearrangement uses TRBV27 and TRBJ1-5, with 7 bases aligning to TRBD1. The CDR3 DNA sequence: TGTGCCAGCAGGACGGGACAGAGCAATCAGCCCCAGCATTTT. The encoded protein is CASRTGQSNQPQHF.